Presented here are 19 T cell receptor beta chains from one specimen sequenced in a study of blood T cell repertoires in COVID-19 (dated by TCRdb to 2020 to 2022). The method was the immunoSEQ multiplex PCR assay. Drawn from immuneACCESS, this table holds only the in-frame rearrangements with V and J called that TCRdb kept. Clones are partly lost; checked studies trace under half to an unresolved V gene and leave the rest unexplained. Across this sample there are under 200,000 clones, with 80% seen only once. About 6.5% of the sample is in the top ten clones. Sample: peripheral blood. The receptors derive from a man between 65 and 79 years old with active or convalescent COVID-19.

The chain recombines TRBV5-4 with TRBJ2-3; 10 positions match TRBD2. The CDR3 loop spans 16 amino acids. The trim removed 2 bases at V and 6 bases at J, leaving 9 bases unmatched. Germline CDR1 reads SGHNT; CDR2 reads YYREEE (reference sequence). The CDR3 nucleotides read TGTGCCAGCAGCTTTCTTCGAGCGGGAGGGCCGGATACGCAGTATTTT. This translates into CASSFLRAGGPDTQYF.

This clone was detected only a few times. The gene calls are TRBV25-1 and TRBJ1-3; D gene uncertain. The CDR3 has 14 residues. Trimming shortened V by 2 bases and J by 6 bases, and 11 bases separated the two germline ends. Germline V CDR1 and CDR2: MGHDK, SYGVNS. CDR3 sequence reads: CASSEAGRENTIYF. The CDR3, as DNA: TGTGCCAGCAGTGAAGCGGGTAGGGAAAACACCATATATTTT.

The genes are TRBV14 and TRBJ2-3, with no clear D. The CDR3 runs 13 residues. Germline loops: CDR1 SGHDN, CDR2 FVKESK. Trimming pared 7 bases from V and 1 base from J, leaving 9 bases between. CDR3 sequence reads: CASTPRGTDTQYF. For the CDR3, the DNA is TGTGCCAGCACCCCACGAGGCACAGATACGCAGTATTTT. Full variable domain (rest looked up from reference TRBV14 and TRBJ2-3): EAGVTQFPSHSVIEKGQTVTLRCDPISGHDNLYWYRRVMGKEIKFLLHFVKESKQDESGMPNNRFLAERTGGTYSTLKVQPAELEDSGVYFCASTPRGTDTQYFGPGTRLTVL.

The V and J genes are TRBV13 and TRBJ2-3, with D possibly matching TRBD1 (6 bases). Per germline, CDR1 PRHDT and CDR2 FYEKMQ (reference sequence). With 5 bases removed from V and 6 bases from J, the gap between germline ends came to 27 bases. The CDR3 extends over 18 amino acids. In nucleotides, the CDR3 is TGTGCCAGCAGCAGTTCGAAACTAGACAGGAAGGGGAAGGATACGCAGTATTTT. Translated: CASSSSKLDRKGKDTQYF. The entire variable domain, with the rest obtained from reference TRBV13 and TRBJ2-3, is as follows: AAGVIQSPRHLIKEKRETATLKCYPIPRHDTVYWYQQGPGQDPQFLISFYEKMQSDKGSIPDRFSAQQFSDYHSELNMSSLELGDSALYFCASSSSKLDRKGKDTQYFGPGTRLTVL.

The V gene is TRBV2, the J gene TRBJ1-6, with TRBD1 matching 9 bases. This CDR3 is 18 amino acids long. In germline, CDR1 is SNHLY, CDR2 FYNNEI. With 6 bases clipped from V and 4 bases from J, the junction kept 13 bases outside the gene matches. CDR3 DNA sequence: TGTGCCAGCAGGCCGGGACAGGGAACAGGGTTGTATAATTCACCCCTCCACTTT. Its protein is CASRPGQGTGLYNSPLHF.

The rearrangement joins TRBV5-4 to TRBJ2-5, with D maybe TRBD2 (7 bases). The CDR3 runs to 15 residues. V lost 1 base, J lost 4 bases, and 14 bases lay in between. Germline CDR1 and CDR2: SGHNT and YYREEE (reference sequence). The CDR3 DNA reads TGTGCCAGCAGCTTGAAAGGGGGGGTGGGAGAGACCCAGTACTTC. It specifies CASSLKGGVGETQYF.

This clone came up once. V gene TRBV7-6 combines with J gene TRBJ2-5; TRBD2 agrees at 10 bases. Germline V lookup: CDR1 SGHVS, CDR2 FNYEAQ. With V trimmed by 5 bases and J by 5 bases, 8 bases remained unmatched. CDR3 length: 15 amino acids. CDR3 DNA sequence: TGTGCCAGCAGCCTAGGGACTAGCGTTGGGGAGACCCAGTACTTC. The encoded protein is CASSLGTSVGETQYF.

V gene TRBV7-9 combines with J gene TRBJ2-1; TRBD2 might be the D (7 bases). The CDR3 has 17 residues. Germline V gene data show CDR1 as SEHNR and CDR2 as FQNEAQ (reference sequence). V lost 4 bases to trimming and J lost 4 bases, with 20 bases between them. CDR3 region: CASSSEARGLLYNEQFF. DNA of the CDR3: TGTGCCAGCAGCTCGGAGGCGCGGGGGCTTCTTTACAATGAGCAGTTCTTC.

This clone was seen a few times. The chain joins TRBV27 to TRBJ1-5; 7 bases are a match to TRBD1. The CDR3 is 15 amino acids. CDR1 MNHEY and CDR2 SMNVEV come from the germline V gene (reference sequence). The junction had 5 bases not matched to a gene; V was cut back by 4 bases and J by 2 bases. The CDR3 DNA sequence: TGTGCCAGCAGTTACAGGGGAAACCGCAATCAGCCCCAGCATTTT. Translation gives CASSYRGNRNQPQHF.

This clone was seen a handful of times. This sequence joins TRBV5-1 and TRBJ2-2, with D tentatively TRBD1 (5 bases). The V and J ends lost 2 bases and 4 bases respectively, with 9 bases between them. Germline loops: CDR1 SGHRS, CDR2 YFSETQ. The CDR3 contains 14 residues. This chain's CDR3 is CASSLPTATGELFF. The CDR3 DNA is TGCGCCAGCAGCTTACCGACAGCCACCGGGGAGCTGTTTTTT. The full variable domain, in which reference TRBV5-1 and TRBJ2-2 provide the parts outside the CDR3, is KAGVTQTPRYLIKTRGQQVTLSCSPISGHRSVSWYQQTPGQGLQFLFEYFSETQRNKGNFPGRFSGRQFSNSRSEMNVSTLELGDSALYLCASSLPTATGELFFGEGSRLTVL.

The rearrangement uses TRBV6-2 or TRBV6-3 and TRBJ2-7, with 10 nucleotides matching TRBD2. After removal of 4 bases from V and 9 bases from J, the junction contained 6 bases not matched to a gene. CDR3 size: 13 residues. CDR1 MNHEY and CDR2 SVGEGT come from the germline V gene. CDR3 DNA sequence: TGTGCCAGCAGTTCTAGCGGGAGAGGGGTGCAGTACTTC. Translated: CASSSSGRGVQYF.

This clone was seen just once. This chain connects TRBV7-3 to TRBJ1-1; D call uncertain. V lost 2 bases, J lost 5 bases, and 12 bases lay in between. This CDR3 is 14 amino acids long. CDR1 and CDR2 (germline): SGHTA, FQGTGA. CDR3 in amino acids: CASSLQQTSTEAFF. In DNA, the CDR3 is TGTGCCAGCAGCTTACAACAGACCTCTACTGAAGCTTTCTTT.

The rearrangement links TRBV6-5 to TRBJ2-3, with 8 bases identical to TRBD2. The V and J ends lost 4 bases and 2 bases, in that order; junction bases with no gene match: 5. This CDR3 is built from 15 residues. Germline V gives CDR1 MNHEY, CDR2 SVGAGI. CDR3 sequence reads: CASSSRAGDTDTQYF. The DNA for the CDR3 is TGTGCCAGCAGTTCAAGAGCGGGAGACACAGATACGCAGTATTTT.

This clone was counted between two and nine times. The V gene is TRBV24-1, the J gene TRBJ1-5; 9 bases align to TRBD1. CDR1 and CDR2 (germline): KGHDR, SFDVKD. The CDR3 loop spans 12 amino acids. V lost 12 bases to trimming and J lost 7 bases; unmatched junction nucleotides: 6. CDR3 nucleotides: TGTGCCTCGGACAGGGGACGCCAGCCCCAGCATTTT. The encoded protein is CASDRGRQPQHF.

In nucleotides, the CDR3 is TGTGCCATCAGTGATACCGGGACAGGGGGCGGGGGTACTGAAGCTTTCTTT. It translates to CAISDTGTGGGGTEAFF. The chain couples TRBV10-3 to TRBJ1-1, with 12 bases lining up with TRBD1. The germline gives CDR1 ENHRY, CDR2 SYGVKD. This CDR3 spans 17 amino acids. The junction had 10 bases not matched to a gene; V was cut back by 3 bases and J by 5 bases.

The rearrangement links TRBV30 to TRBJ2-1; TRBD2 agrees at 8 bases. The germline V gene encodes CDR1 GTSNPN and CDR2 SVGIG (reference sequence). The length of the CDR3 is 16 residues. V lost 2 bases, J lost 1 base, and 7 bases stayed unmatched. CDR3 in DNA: TGTGCCTGGAGTCAGAGACTAGCGCGATCCTACAATGAGCAGTTCTTC. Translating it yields CAWSQRLARSYNEQFF.

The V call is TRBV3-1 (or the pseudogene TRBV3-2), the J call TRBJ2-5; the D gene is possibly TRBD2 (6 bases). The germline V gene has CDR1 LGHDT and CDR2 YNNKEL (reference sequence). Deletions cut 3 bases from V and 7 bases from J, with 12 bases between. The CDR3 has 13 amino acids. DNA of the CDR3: TGTGCCAGCAGCCAGGCGGGGTCGGGGACCCAGTACTTC. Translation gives CASSQAGSGTQYF.

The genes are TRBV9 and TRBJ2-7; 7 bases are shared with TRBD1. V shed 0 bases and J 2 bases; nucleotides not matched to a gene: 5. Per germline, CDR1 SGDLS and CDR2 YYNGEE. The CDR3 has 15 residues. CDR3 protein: CASSVGQGSPYEQYF. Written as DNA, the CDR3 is TGTGCCAGCAGCGTAGGACAGGGATCCCCCTACGAGCAGTACTTC.

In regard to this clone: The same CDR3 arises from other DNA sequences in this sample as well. CDR3 nucleotide sequence: TGCGCCAGCAGCTTGGGCGCTAGCGGGAGTACAGATACGCAGTATTTT. Translated: CASSLGASGSTDTQYF. The chain has TRBV5-1 and TRBJ2-3; TRBD2 agrees at 10 bases. This CDR3 is 16 amino acids long. Germline loops: CDR1 SGHRS, CDR2 YFSETQ. J was trimmed by 3 bases and V by 0 bases; bases with no gene match: 4.